These 2 T cell receptor beta chains were sequenced from one sample in a study of blood T cell repertoires in COVID-19. Only in-frame clones appear in the TCRdb table, and some are missing; sequencing was by immunoSEQ multiplex PCR. Among approximately 260,000 clones, 79% were seen once, and the ten largest hold 4%. Sample: peripheral blood. These receptors all come from a woman in her 40s with active or convalescent COVID-19.

This clone appeared a single time. V usage is TRBV11-3 and J usage is TRBJ1-6; TRBD1 might be the D (6 bases). Trimming pared 5 bases from V and 8 bases from J, leaving 10 bases between. The CDR3 runs to 13 residues. From germline, CDR1 is SGHNT and CDR2 YENEEA. The CDR3 DNA follows: TGTGCCAGCAGCCTCGGACAGCATTCACCCCTCCACTTT. This codes for CASSLGQHSPLHF.

This clone was detected a few times. V is TRBV19 and J is TRBJ1-5, with 8 bases that match TRBD1. In germline, CDR1 is LNHDA, CDR2 SQIVND (reference sequence). After removal of 4 bases from V and 1 base from J, the junction contained 6 bases not matched to a gene. The CDR3 is 16 residues long. This chain's CDR3 is CASSSPRQGSNQPQHF. Written as DNA, the CDR3 is TGTGCCAGTAGTAGTCCACGACAGGGGAGCAATCAGCCCCAGCATTTT.